A selection of T cell receptor beta chains follows, all from one sample in a study of identical twins. TCRdb reanalysed the 5' RACE reads using MiXCR and keeps one entry per CDR3 protein. In the table there are around 1.7 million distinct CDR3 sequences, about 30% of which are singletons. What was sequenced was cord blood. The receptors were sampled from a newborn girl in good health. CDR3s include the opening cysteine and the closing phenylalanine or tryptophan. A D gene is named only where the DNA matches it firmly. Rows may omit the clone size; those that give it use once, few, many or a size class.

clone size: .
V gene: TRBV18
J gene: TRBJ2-1
CDR3 length: 16
D gene: TRBD2
CDR3 DNA: TGTGCCAGCTCACCACCGGGACTAGCGGCAGGCAATGAGCAGTTCTTC
CDR3 protein: CASSPPGLAAGNEQFF

clone size: .
V gene: TRBV5-5
J gene: TRBJ1-4
CDR3 length: 15
D gene: TRBD1
CDR3 DNA: TGTGCCAGCAGCCTTCTTGGACAGGGATTTGAAAAACTGTTTTTT
CDR3 protein: CASSLLGQGFEKLFF

clone size: few
V gene: TRBV6-6
J gene: TRBJ1-6
CDR3 length: 16
D gene: .
CDR3 DNA: TGTGCCAGCAGTTTTCTGCAGGGCCCTTCCTATTCACCCCTCCACTTT
CDR3 protein: CASSFLQGPSYSPLHF

clone size: few
V gene: TRBV4-1
J gene: TRBJ2-1
CDR3 length: 17
D gene: TRBD2
CDR3 DNA: TGCGCCAGCAGCCAAGATTATGCGCTAGCGGGGGGGCGTGAGCAGTTCTTC
CDR3 protein: CASSQDYALAGGREQFF

clone size: .
V gene: TRBV16
J gene: TRBJ1-6
CDR3 length: 14
D gene: .
CDR3 DNA: TGTGCCAGCAGCCAATTGGGACAAAATTCACCCCCCCACTTT
CDR3 protein: CASSQLGQNSPPHF

clone size: many
V gene: TRBV12-3/TRBV12-4
J gene: TRBJ1-2
CDR3 length: 14
D gene: TRBD1
CDR3 DNA: TGTGCCAGCAGTTTGGGACAGGTTGTCAGGGGCTACACCTTC
CDR3 protein: CASSLGQVVRGYTF

clone size: many
V gene: TRBV20-1
J gene: TRBJ2-7
CDR3 length: 10
D gene: .
CDR3 DNA: TGCAGTGCCACACACTACGAGCAGTACTTC
CDR3 protein: CSATHYEQYF

clone size: .
V gene: TRBV3-1
J gene: TRBJ1-1
CDR3 length: 15
D gene: .
CDR3 DNA: TGTGCCAGCAGCCAAGCCCTCTCTCCGGGAACTGAAGCTTTCTTT
CDR3 protein: CASSQALSPGTEAFF

clone size: .
V gene: TRBV7-8
J gene: TRBJ2-7
CDR3 length: 14
D gene: TRBD1
CDR3 DNA: TGTGCCAGCAGCTTAGGGGGGACAGGGAAAGAGCAGTACTTC
CDR3 protein: CASSLGGTGKEQYF

clone size: few
V gene: TRBV12-3/TRBV12-4
J gene: TRBJ2-2
CDR3 length: 14
D gene: TRBD2
CDR3 DNA: TGTGCCAGCAGCTCTACTAGCGGGAGTCCCCGGCTGTTTTTT
CDR3 protein: CASSSTSGSPRLFF

clone size: .
V gene: TRBV20-1
J gene: TRBJ1-6
CDR3 length: 15
D gene: .
CDR3 DNA: TGCAGTGCCTCTGACGGAGGTGTGACGAATTCACCCCTCCACTTT
CDR3 protein: CSASDGGVTNSPLHF

clone size: .
V gene: TRBV6-5
J gene: TRBJ1-2
CDR3 length: 15
D gene: .
CDR3 DNA: TGTGCCAGCAGTTACTCTAGGCAGACCCACTATGGCTACACCTTC
CDR3 protein: CASSYSRQTHYGYTF

clone size: .
V gene: TRBV9
J gene: TRBJ2-1
CDR3 length: 15
D gene: TRBD2
CDR3 DNA: TGTGCCAGCACCACCAGCGGGAGGGCCAGGAATGAGCAGTTCTTC
CDR3 protein: CASTTSGRARNEQFF

clone size: few
V gene: TRBV3-1
J gene: TRBJ2-3
CDR3 length: 11
D gene: TRBD1
CDR3 DNA: TGTGCCAGCCAGGGGGCAGATACGCAGTATTTT
CDR3 protein: CASQGADTQYF

clone size: .
V gene: TRBV28
J gene: TRBJ2-3
CDR3 length: 14
D gene: TRBD2
CDR3 DNA: TGTGCTAGCAGTTTCGCGGGGGGGGTGGATACGCAGTATTTT
CDR3 protein: CASSFAGGVDTQYF

clone size: .
V gene: TRBV20-1
J gene: TRBJ1-5
CDR3 length: 15
D gene: .
CDR3 DNA: TGCAGTGCTAGACACACCGGGACACTAAATCAGCCCCAGCATTTT
CDR3 protein: CSARHTGTLNQPQHF

clone size: .
V gene: TRBV7-2
J gene: TRBJ2-1
CDR3 length: 16
D gene: TRBD1
CDR3 DNA: TGTGCCAGCAGCTTAGTCCGGGACAGCTCCTACAATGAGCAGTTCTTC
CDR3 protein: CASSLVRDSSYNEQFF

clone size: .
V gene: TRBV3-1
J gene: TRBJ2-7
CDR3 length: 14
D gene: .
CDR3 DNA: TGTGCCAGCAGCCACTTTCCCATTCCCTACGAGCAGTACTTC
CDR3 protein: CASSHFPIPYEQYF

clone size: .
V gene: TRBV6-1
J gene: TRBJ1-5
CDR3 length: 17
D gene: .
CDR3 DNA: TGTGCCAGCAGTCCCACAGGGCGCTTCTATAGCAATCAGCCCCAGCATTTT
CDR3 protein: CASSPTGRFYSNQPQHF

clone size: .
V gene: TRBV20-1
J gene: TRBJ2-6
CDR3 length: 13
D gene: .
CDR3 DNA: TGCAGTGCCGCGGAGACTGGGGCCAACGTCCTGACTTTC
CDR3 protein: CSAAETGANVLTF

clone size: few
V gene: TRBV2
J gene: TRBJ1-6
CDR3 length: 15
D gene: .
CDR3 DNA: TGTGCCAGCAGTGACTCCTCCTTCGGGAATTCACCCCTCCACTTT
CDR3 protein: CASSDSSFGNSPLHF

clone size: .
V gene: TRBV20-1
J gene: TRBJ1-2
CDR3 length: 12
D gene: .
CDR3 DNA: TGCAGTGCTAGCAAGGGGAACTATGGCTACACCTTC
CDR3 protein: CSASKGNYGYTF

clone size: .
V gene: TRBV29-1
J gene: TRBJ1-2
CDR3 length: 14
D gene: .
CDR3 DNA: TGCAGCGTTCCACCAGGGTTGGAAAACTATGGCTACACCTTC
CDR3 protein: CSVPPGLENYGYTF

clone size: few
V gene: TRBV10-3
J gene: TRBJ2-3
CDR3 length: 19
D gene: TRBD2
CDR3 DNA: TGTGCCATCAGTGGGAACGATAAGACTAGCGCCACCAGCACAGATACGCAGTATTTT
CDR3 protein: CAISGNDKTSATSTDTQYF

clone size: few
V gene: TRBV14
J gene: TRBJ2-3
CDR3 length: 16
D gene: TRBD2
CDR3 DNA: TGTGCCAGCAGCCTTAGGGGCGGACTAGCGATGGATACGCAGTATTTT
CDR3 protein: CASSLRGGLAMDTQYF

clone size: few
V gene: TRBV20-1
J gene: TRBJ2-3
CDR3 length: 21
D gene: TRBD2
CDR3 DNA: TGCAGTGCTAGCTATCCTGATAGTCCAGCGGGAGGGCCCCTTCTCACAGATACGCAGTATTTT
CDR3 protein: CSASYPDSPAGGPLLTDTQYF

clone size: .
V gene: TRBV29-1
J gene: TRBJ1-6
CDR3 length: 14
D gene: TRBD1
CDR3 DNA: TGCAGCGTTGTTGTCGGGACAGACAATTCACCCCTCCACTTT
CDR3 protein: CSVVVGTDNSPLHF

clone size: many
V gene: TRBV12-3/TRBV12-4
J gene: TRBJ2-1
CDR3 length: 14
D gene: .
CDR3 DNA: TGTGCCAGCAGTGTGACTAGTGGCTACAATGAGCAGTTCTTC
CDR3 protein: CASSVTSGYNEQFF

clone size: .
V gene: TRBV12-3/TRBV12-4
J gene: TRBJ2-1
CDR3 length: 14
D gene: .
CDR3 DNA: TGTGCCAGCAGCCTAACTAGGGGTGGGAATGAGCAGTTCTTC
CDR3 protein: CASSLTRGGNEQFF

clone size: few
V gene: TRBV6-6
J gene: TRBJ2-1
CDR3 length: 15
D gene: .
CDR3 DNA: TGTGCCAGCAGCACGGGGGGCCCCCTTTACAATGAGCAGTTCTTC
CDR3 protein: CASSTGGPLYNEQFF

clone size: .
V gene: TRBV5-1
J gene: TRBJ2-3
CDR3 length: 14
D gene: TRBD2
CDR3 DNA: TGCGCCAGCAGCTTGCCAGCGGGAGCGAATACGCAGTATTTT
CDR3 protein: CASSLPAGANTQYF

clone size: .
V gene: TRBV29-1
J gene: TRBJ1-2
CDR3 length: 12
D gene: TRBD1
CDR3 DNA: TGCAGCGTTGGTGGGACAGGGCGTGGCTACACCTTC
CDR3 protein: CSVGGTGRGYTF

clone size: few
V gene: TRBV6-5
J gene: TRBJ2-7
CDR3 length: 14
D gene: .
CDR3 DNA: TGTGCCAGCAGTTACGCCAGGGACGGATACGAGCAGTACTTC
CDR3 protein: CASSYARDGYEQYF

clone size: .
V gene: TRBV24-1
J gene: TRBJ2-7
CDR3 length: 14
D gene: .
CDR3 DNA: TGTGCCACCAGTGACTACAGGACTTCCTACGAGCAGTACTTC
CDR3 protein: CATSDYRTSYEQYF

clone size: .
V gene: TRBV6-1
J gene: TRBJ2-2
CDR3 length: 12
D gene: .
CDR3 DNA: TGTGCCTCAAGAACTGCTACCGGGGAGCTGTTTTTT
CDR3 protein: CASRTATGELFF

clone size: few
V gene: TRBV12-3/TRBV12-4
J gene: TRBJ2-3
CDR3 length: 15
D gene: .
CDR3 DNA: TGTGCCAGCAGTTTAGGGCTATTCAGCACAGATACGCAGTATTTT
CDR3 protein: CASSLGLFSTDTQYF

clone size: few
V gene: TRBV7-2
J gene: TRBJ2-1
CDR3 length: 15
D gene: .
CDR3 DNA: TGTGCCAGCAGCTTAAGAACGGCCTCCTACAATGAGCAGTTCTTC
CDR3 protein: CASSLRTASYNEQFF

clone size: .
V gene: TRBV5-6
J gene: TRBJ2-4
CDR3 length: 14
D gene: .
CDR3 DNA: TGTGCCAGCAGCTTGGGACCAACCAAAAACATTCAGTACTTC
CDR3 protein: CASSLGPTKNIQYF

clone size: .
V gene: TRBV20-1
J gene: TRBJ2-4
CDR3 length: 14
D gene: TRBD2
CDR3 DNA: TGCAGTGCTAGCTTCCAGCGGGGAACCTACGGGCAGTACTTC
CDR3 protein: CSASFQRGTYGQYF